Below are 19 T cell receptor beta chains sequenced from a single sample in a study of T cells in women clearing cervical HPV infection. This table comes from immunoSEQ multiplex PCR, and its TCRdb copy is limited to in-frame clones, with some not included. The listing records about 39,000 clones. The sequencing input was blood buffy coat. Receptors originate from a woman between 18 and 69 years old with a cervical HPV16 infection that either progressed to CIN3+ or cleared (not recorded which).

A remark on this clone: The CDR3 extends 3 residues past the end of the read, so its final part is completed from the germline J gene. V is TRBV4-1 and J is TRBJ2-3; maybe TRBD1 (7 bases). This CDR3 is built from 16 residues. Trimming shortened V by 7 bases and J by 3 bases, and 20 bases separated the two germline ends. CDR1 is MGHRA and CDR2 is YSYEKL in the germline V gene. CDR3 DNA (partial): TGCGCCAGCACGAGACGGGAGACAGGGAGTACAGATACG. Its protein is CASTRRETGSTDT. The whole CDR3 protein is CASTRRETGSTDTQYF.

As to this clone: The junction shows a germline mismatch at one end, possibly a read error. The observed sequence ends 3 residues before the CDR3 terminus, with the missing tail filled in from the germline J gene. The J gene is TRBJ1-3, the V gene TRBV20-1; no clear D. Germline V gene lookup returns CDR1 DFQATT and CDR2 SNEGSKA (reference sequence). CDR3 length equals 13 residues. The DNA read from the CDR3 is TGCAGTGCTAGGTTCGACTCTGGAAACACT. Its translation: CSARFDSGNT. From start to end, the CDR3 is CSARFDSGNTIYF.

As regards this clone: Read data end 3 residues before the CDR3 end; the end is taken from the germline J gene. The genes are TRBV28 and TRBJ2-1, with 9 positions matching TRBD1. The germline gives CDR1 MDHEN, CDR2 SYDVKM. This CDR3 has 15 residues. V was pared by 5 bases and J by 3 bases, with 5 bases of the junction left unmatched. CDR3 in amino acids: CASSTTGGLYNEQFF. The CDR3 DNA, read in part, is TGTGCCAGCAGTACCACAGGGGGCCTCTACAATGAG.

Comments on this clone: The DNA ends 3 residues before the CDR3 does, and the rest of the CDR3 is filled in from the germline J gene. The V call is TRBV19, the J call TRBJ2-7; no definite D call. V was shortened by 4 bases and J by 0 bases, with 13 bases between the two germline ends. Looked up from germline, CDR1 is LNHDA and CDR2 is SQIVND (reference sequence). The CDR3 totals 15 residues. The sequenced part of the CDR3 DNA is TGTGCCAGTAGTACGTCGAAAGGCAACTCCTACGAG. It codes for CASSTSKGNSYE. In full, the CDR3 is CASSTSKGNSYEQYF.

Points on this clone: The read ends 3 residues early relative to the CDR3; the germline J gene fills the gap. J is TRBJ1-1 and V is TRBV2, with 10 bases fitting TRBD1. Trimming cost V 9 bases and J 1 base; bases outside gene matches: 8. The CDR3 loop spans 15 amino acids. CDR1 SNHLY and CDR2 FYNNEI come from the germline V gene. The CDR3 loop reads CAREGQGIENTEAFF. The sequenced CDR3 bases are TGTGCCAGGGAGGGACAGGGGATTGAGAACACTGAA.

Concerning this clone: The DNA ends 3 residues before the CDR3 does, and the rest of the CDR3 is filled in from the germline J gene. This sequence joins TRBV6-4 and TRBJ1-1, with D uncertain. Germline V lookup: CDR1 MRHNA, CDR2 SNTAGT. The CDR3 is 13 amino acids. With 2 bases removed from V and 5 bases from J, the gap between germline ends came to 9 bases. The CDR3 here is CASSDLIGTEAFF. The CDR3 DNA, read in part, is TGTGCCAGCAGTGACCTGATAGGGACTGAA.

Concerning this clone: The read is 3 residues too short to cover the CDR3 end, so that end is filled in from the germline J gene. This chain joins TRBV19 and TRBJ2-3; D remains unclear. V shed 1 base and J shed 0 bases, with 5 bases lying between them. Germline V CDR1 and CDR2: LNHDA, SQIVND (reference sequence). The CDR3 length is 14 residues. CDR3 loop: CASSIVGSTDTQYF. Incomplete CDR3 DNA: TGTGCCAGTAGTATAGTCGGTAGCACAGATACG. Combining the CDR3 with reference TRBV19 and TRBJ2-3 gives the whole variable domain DGGITQSPKYLFRKEGQNVTLSCEQNLNHDAMYWYRQDPGQGLRLIYYSQIVNDFQKGDIAEGYSVSREKKESFPLTVTSAQKNPTAFYLCASSIVGSTDTQYFGPGTRLTVL.

On this clone itself: From the germline J gene comes the end of the CDR3, since the read stops 3 residues before it. The rearrangement uses TRBV5-6 and TRBJ1-2; the match to TRBD1 covers 8 bases. In germline, CDR1 is SGHDT, CDR2 YYEEEE. This CDR3 comprises 13 residues. The CDR3 spells CASPRTGRFGYTF. Partial CDR3 DNA: TGTGCCAGTCCGCGGACAGGGCGCTTCGGC.

The CDR3 spells CASSLLPSGNTIYF. CDR3 bases read: TGTGCCAGCAGCTTGCTTCCCTCTGGAAACACC. This chain joins TRBV5-6 and TRBJ1-3; D remains ambiguous. The sequenced fragment ends 3 residues before the CDR3 boundary, so the rest is inferred from the germline J gene. The CDR3 consists of 14 residues. CDR1 and CDR2 (germline): SGHDT, YYEEEE. V lost 1 base and J 0 bases, leaving 5 bases between the germline ends.

To note about this clone: The read gets to within 3 residues of the CDR3 end, and the germline J gene fills in the rest. The chain carries TRBV19 and TRBJ1-2, with 8 positions matching TRBD1. Per the germline V gene, CDR1 is LNHDA and CDR2 is SQIVND (reference sequence). V gave up 7 bases and J gave up 1 base; unmatched junction bases: 5. The CDR3 covers 14 residues. The CDR3 loop reads CASTTGGVNYGYTF. The sequenced CDR3 bases are TGTGCCAGTACAACAGGGGGTGTTAACTATGGC.

In regard to this clone: The CDR3 end lies 3 residues beyond the end of the read and is filled in from the germline J gene. The chain couples TRBV6-2 or TRBV6-3 to TRBJ1-4; D call uncertain. The CDR3 spans 14 residues. V lost 0 bases, J lost 8 bases, and 10 bases lay in between. Per germline, CDR1 MNHEY and CDR2 SVGEGT. The CDR3 reads CASSYSADSEKLFF. CDR3 DNA, as far as it was read: TGTGCCAGCAGTTACTCGGCAGATAGCGAAAAA.

Worth noting for this clone: Read coverage stops 3 residues before the CDR3 terminus; the germline J gene supplies the remainder. J is TRBJ2-2 and V is TRBV12-3 or TRBV12-4; TRBD2 is a possible D gene (6 bases). This CDR3 has 15 residues. The CDR3 bases that were read are TGTGCCAGCAGTTTAGGCGGGGCCCATAATTCACCG. Protein sequence: CASSLGGAHNSP. The whole CDR3 reads CASSLGGAHNSPLFF.

On this clone: The CDR3 end falls 3 residues outside the read, so it is completed with the germline J gene. The rearrangement joins TRBV27 to TRBJ2-7, with D possibly called TRBD1 or TRBD2 (5 bases each). The germline V and J ends were trimmed by 3 bases and 5 bases, with 11 bases remaining between them. Germline V lookup: CDR1 MNHEY, CDR2 SMNVEV (reference sequence). The CDR3 covers 13 residues. The sequenced CDR3 bases are TGTGCCAGCAGTTTGAGGGGCGGTAACGAG. Translating gives CASSLRGGNE. The CDR3 reads in full as CASSLRGGNEQYF.

On this clone itself: This CDR3 is also generated by other DNA sequences in the sample. The CDR3: CASSLAGGQDTQYF. The covered CDR3 bases are TGTGCCAGTTCCCTAGCGGGGGGGCAAGATACG. This chain joins TRBV19 and TRBJ2-3; the match to TRBD2 covers 12 bases. The read gets to within 3 residues of the CDR3 end, and the germline J gene fills in the rest. Germline-derived CDR1 and CDR2 are LNHDA and SQIVND (reference sequence). J gave up 5 bases and V 8 bases, and 5 bases lay outside the gene matches. The length of the CDR3 is 14 residues.

The chain's CDR3 is CASNRGGQTGELFF. CDR3 DNA (partial): TGCGCCAGCAACAGGGGTGGACAGACCGGGGAG. This chain uses TRBV5-1 with TRBJ2-2; 7 nucleotides match TRBD1. The read falls 3 residues short of the CDR3 end, and the missing part is taken from the germline J gene. This CDR3 is 14 amino acids long. Germline V gives CDR1 SGHRS, CDR2 YFSETQ. With 6 bases clipped from V and 5 bases from J, the junction kept 7 bases outside the gene matches.

With respect to this clone: The read ends 3 residues shy of where the CDR3 ends; the end is completed using the germline J gene. The V gene is TRBV19, the J gene TRBJ1-5, with 9 bases fitting TRBD1. The V and J ends lost 5 bases and 5 bases, in that order; junction bases with no gene match: 7. The germline CDR1 and CDR2 sequences are LNHDA and SQIVND (reference sequence). CDR3 size: 15 residues. Incomplete CDR3 DNA: TGTGCCAGTAGTGTGACCGGGACAGGGCATCAGCCC. Encoded protein: CASSVTGTGHQP. The entire CDR3 protein is CASSVTGTGHQPQHF.

On this clone itself: The DNA ends 3 residues before the CDR3 does, and the rest of the CDR3 is filled in from the germline J gene. The J gene is TRBJ1-3, the V gene TRBV5-3; D is ambiguous. TRBV5-3 counts as an open reading frame of uncertain function. This CDR3 region has 19 residues. V was trimmed by 0 bases and J by 4 bases, leaving 23 bases between them. CDR3 bases read: TGTGCCAGAAGCTTGGGAGAGTGGAGGGCAAGCGGTCTCGGAAACACC. Its translation: CARSLGEWRASGLGNT. The complete CDR3 reads CARSLGEWRASGLGNTIYF.

As concerns this clone: The sequence runs out 3 residues before the end of the CDR3; the remainder is reconstructed from the germline J gene. The V and J genes are TRBV7-3 and TRBJ2-7, with D perhaps matching TRBD2 (6 bases). The CDR3 sequence is 16 residues long. Germline lookup yields CDR1 SGHTA and CDR2 FQGTGA. Between the trimmed V and J ends, which lost 7 bases and 2 bases, there was a span of 21 bases. The covered CDR3 bases are TGTGCCAGCACGGCTCTGCGGGGCACGCAAGCCTACGAG. Translating it yields CASTALRGTQAYE. The entire CDR3 protein reads CASTALRGTQAYEQYF.

Of note for this clone: The read terminates 3 residues before the CDR3 end, so the remaining end is supplied by the germline J gene. This chain connects TRBV11-2 to TRBJ1-6; the D gene is possibly TRBD1 (5 bases). Trimming stripped 3 bases from V and 5 bases from J, with 8 bases between. Germline loops: CDR1 SGHAT, CDR2 FQNNGV. The length of the CDR3 is 14 residues. Incomplete CDR3 DNA: TGTGCCAGCAGCTTGGGAGGGGATAATTCACCC. The encoded protein is CASSLGGDNSP. In full, the CDR3 is CASSLGGDNSPLHF.